This is a list of T cell receptor beta chains from one sample in a study of blood T cell repertoires in COVID-19. Here immunoSEQ multiplex PCR was the method, and the copy in TCRdb shows in-frame clones only, minus some. Of approximately 200,000 clones detected, about 87% appear once; the ten largest clones hold about 1.8%. Sequencing was done on a sample of peripheral blood. The receptor set was obtained from an older man with acute or convalescent COVID-19. The CDR3 runs from the conserved cysteine through the conserved F or W. The D gene is left open where the match is weak. Not all rows give a size; the values are once, few, many and, for expanded clones, a class.

>TRBJ2-7|.|.|TRBV7-9
CASSSTGVKLTYEQYF
TGTGCCAGCAGCTCAACGGGGGTCAAGCTAACCTACGAGCAGTACTTC
>TRBJ2-5|.|TRBD1|TRBV7-3
CASSLKRTGGKETQYF
TGTGCCAGCAGCTTAAAAAGAACAGGGGGCAAGGAGACCCAGTACTTC
>TRBJ1-4|.|.|TRBV11-2
CASSVREREKLFF
TGTGCCAGCAGCGTCAGGGAACGCGAAAAACTGTTTTTT
>TRBJ1-2|.|.|TRBV13
CASSLIAIGGYGYTF
TGTGCCAGCAGCTTAATTGCCATCGGGGGCTATGGCTACACCTTC
>TRBJ2-2|.|TRBD2|TRBV2
CATRAGANTGELFF
TGTGCCACCCGAGCGGGAGCGAACACCGGGGAGCTGTTTTTT
>TRBJ1-5|.|.|TRBV28
CASREEQGRFQPQHF
TGTGCCAGCAGGGAGGAACAGGGAAGGTTTCAGCCCCAGCATTTT
>TRBJ1-4|.|.|TRBV4-1
CASSQDPQGNEKLFF
TGCGCCAGCAGCCAAGATCCACAGGGCAATGAAAAACTGTTTTTT
>TRBJ2-7|.|TRBD1|TRBV7-2
CASSFGTGLYYEQYF
TGTGCCAGCAGCTTTGGGACAGGACTATATTACGAGCAGTACTTC
>TRBJ2-4|.|.|TRBV29-1
CSVEGGDKNIQYF
TGCAGCGTAGAAGGGGGGGATAAAAACATTCAGTACTTC
>TRBJ1-1|few|TRBD1|TRBV3-1/TRBV3-2
CASSQGTGIDTEAFF
TGTGCCAGCAGCCAAGGGACAGGGATAGACACTGAAGCTTTCTTT
>TRBJ2-5|.|TRBD2|TRBV15
CATSRDRVGGSETQYF
TGTGCCACCAGCAGAGATCGTGTGGGAGGGTCGGAGACCCAGTACTTC
>TRBJ1-6|.|.|TRBV7-9
CASSLEGRNSPLHF
TGTGCCAGCAGCTTAGAGGGGCGGAATTCACCCCTCCACTTT
>TRBJ1-5|.|.|TRBV6-5
CASSLTGLSNQPQHF
TGTGCCAGCAGTCTGACAGGACTTAGCAATCAGCCCCAGCATTTT
>TRBJ1-5|once|TRBD1|TRBV15
CATSKRQGGQPQHF
TGTGCCACCAGCAAAAGACAGGGTGGTCAGCCCCAGCATTTT
>TRBJ1-1|.|.|TRBV5-1
CASSPTQGNTEAFF
TGCGCCAGCAGCCCGACCCAGGGGAACACTGAAGCTTTCTTT
>TRBJ2-5|.|TRBD2|TRBV2
CANEAASGQETQYF
TGTGCCAATGAGGCGGCTAGCGGCCAAGAGACCCAGTACTTC
>TRBJ2-1|.|TRBD2|TRBV4-2
CASSHTGTSANEQFF
TGTGCCAGCAGCCATACCGGGACTAGCGCCAATGAGCAGTTCTTC
>TRBJ2-7|.|.|TRBV2
CASSRDIAYEQYF
TGTGCCAGCAGTCGGGACATAGCCTACGAGCAGTACTTC
>TRBJ1-1|many|TRBD1|TRBV4-1
CASSQNRGEAFF
TGCGCCAGCAGCCAGAACAGGGGAGAAGCTTTCTTT
>TRBJ1-5|few|TRBD1|TRBV2
CASRAGTGGNQPQHF
TGTGCCAGCAGAGCGGGGACAGGGGGCAATCAGCCCCAGCATTTT
>TRBJ2-2|.|.|TRBV6-4
CASSDQASGELFF
TGTGCCAGCAGTGACCAAGCTTCCGGGGAGCTGTTTTTT
>TRBJ1-3|.|TRBD1|TRBV6-6
CASSQRRQGGSGNTIYF
TGTGCCAGCAGTCAGAGGCGACAGGGGGGCTCTGGAAACACCATATATTTT
>TRBJ1-6|.|TRBD1|TRBV7-2
CASSLVTGASPLHF
TGTGCCAGCAGCTTAGTGACAGGGGCTTCACCCCTCCACTTT
>TRBJ2-3|.|.|TRBV7-2
CASSNRASVNTQYF
TGTGCCAGCAGCAATAGGGCTAGCGTTAATACGCAGTATTTT
>TRBJ2-7|.|.|TRBV2
CASSERGRRVSYEQYF
TGTGCCAGCAGTGAAAGAGGCCGGCGGGTAAGCTACGAGCAGTACTTC
>TRBJ1-5|.|.|TRBV19
CASSIGHRGTVTSNQPQHF
TGTGCCAGTAGTATAGGCCACCGCGGGACGGTTACCAGCAATCAGCCCCAGCATTTT
>TRBJ2-7|.|TRBD2|TRBV2
CASSDKRDSYEQYF
TGTGCCAGCAGTGATAAGCGGGACTCCTACGAGCAGTACTTC
>TRBJ1-3|once|TRBD1|TRBV2
CASRGVTGAGNTIYF
TGTGCCAGCAGGGGTGTTACAGGGGCCGGAAACACCATATATTTT
>TRBJ2-2|.|TRBD2|TRBV12-3/TRBV12-4
CAISGRATGELFF
TGTGCCATTAGCGGGAGGGCCACCGGGGAGCTGTTTTTT
>TRBJ1-2|.|.|TRBV28
CASSLPPPDKGYTF
TGTGCCAGCAGTTTACCCCCCCCAGATAAGGGGTACACCTTC